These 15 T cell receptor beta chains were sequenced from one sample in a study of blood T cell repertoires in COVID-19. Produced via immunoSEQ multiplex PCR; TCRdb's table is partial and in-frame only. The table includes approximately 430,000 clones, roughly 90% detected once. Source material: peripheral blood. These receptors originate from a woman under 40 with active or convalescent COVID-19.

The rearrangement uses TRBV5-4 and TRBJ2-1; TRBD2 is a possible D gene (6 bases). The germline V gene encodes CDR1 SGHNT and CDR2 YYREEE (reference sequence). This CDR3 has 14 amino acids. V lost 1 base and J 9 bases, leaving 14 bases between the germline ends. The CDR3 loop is CASSLSRERREQFF. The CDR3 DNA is TGTGCCAGCAGCTTGTCCCGGGAGAGGCGTGAGCAGTTCTTC. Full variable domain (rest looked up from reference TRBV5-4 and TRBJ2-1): ETGVTQSPTHLIKTRGQQVTLRCSSQSGHNTVSWYQQALGQGPQFIFQYYREEENGRGNFPPRFSGLQFPNYSSELNVNALELDDSALYLCASSLSRERREQFFGPGTRLTVL.

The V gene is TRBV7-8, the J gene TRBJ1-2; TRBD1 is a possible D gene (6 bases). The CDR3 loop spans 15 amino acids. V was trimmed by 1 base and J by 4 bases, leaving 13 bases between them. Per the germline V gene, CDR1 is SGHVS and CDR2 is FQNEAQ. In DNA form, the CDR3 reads TGTGCCAGCAGCTTAGGGGACAATCTTCTCTATGGCTACACCTTC. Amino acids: CASSLGDNLLYGYTF.

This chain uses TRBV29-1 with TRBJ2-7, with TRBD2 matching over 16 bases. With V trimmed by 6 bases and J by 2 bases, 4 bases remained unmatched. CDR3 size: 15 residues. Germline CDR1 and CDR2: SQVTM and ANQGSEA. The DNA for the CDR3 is TGCAGCGTATCCGGGACTAGCGGGAGGGCCTACGAGCAGTACTTC. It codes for CSVSGTSGRAYEQYF.

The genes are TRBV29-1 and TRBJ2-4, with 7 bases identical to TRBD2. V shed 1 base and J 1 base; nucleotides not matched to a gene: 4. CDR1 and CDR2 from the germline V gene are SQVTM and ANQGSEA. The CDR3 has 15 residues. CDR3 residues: CSVEVRRGAKNIQYF. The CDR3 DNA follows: TGCAGCGTTGAAGTCCGGCGGGGGGCCAAAAACATTCAGTACTTC.

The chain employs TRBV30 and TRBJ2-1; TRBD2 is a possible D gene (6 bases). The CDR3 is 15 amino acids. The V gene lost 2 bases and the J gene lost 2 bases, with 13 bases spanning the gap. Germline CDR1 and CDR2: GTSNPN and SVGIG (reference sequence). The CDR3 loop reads CAWSRVRDAYNEQFF. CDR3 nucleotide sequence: TGTGCCTGGAGTCGTGTGCGGGACGCCTACAATGAGCAGTTCTTC.

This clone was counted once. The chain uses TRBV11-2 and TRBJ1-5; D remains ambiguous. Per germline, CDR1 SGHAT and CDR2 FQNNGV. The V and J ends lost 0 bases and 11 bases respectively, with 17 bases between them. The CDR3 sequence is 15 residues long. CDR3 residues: CASSLEGRAGGTQHF. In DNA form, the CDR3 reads TGTGCCAGCAGCTTAGAAGGGCGGGCCGGTGGGACCCAGCATTTT.

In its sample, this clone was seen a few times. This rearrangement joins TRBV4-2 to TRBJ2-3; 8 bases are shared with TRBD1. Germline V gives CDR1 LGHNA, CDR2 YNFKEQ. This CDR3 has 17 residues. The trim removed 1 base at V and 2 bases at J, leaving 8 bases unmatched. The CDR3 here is CASSQVGGQENTDTQYF. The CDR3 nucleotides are TGTGCCAGCAGCCAAGTCGGGGGACAGGAGAACACAGATACGCAGTATTTT.

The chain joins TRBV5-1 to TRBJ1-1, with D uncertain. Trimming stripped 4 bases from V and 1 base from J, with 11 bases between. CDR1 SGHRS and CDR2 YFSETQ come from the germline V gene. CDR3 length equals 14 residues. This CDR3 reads CASSPREGNTEAFF. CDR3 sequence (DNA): TGCGCCAGCAGCCCCCGGGAGGGGAACACTGAAGCTTTCTTT.

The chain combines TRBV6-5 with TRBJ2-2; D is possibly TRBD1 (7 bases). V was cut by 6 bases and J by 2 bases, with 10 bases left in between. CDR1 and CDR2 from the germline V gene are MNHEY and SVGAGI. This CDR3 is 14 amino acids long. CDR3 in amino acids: CASSQGGNTGELFF. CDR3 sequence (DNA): TGTGCCAGCAGCCAGGGGGGAAACACCGGGGAGCTGTTTTTT.

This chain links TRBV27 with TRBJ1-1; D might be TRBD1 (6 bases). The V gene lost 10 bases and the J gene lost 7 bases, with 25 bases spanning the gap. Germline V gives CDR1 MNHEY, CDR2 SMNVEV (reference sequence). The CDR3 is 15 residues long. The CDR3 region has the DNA TGTGCCACCACGACCCGGAGGGGGGGCGCGGGTGAAGCTTTCTTT. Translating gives CATTTRRGGAGEAFF.

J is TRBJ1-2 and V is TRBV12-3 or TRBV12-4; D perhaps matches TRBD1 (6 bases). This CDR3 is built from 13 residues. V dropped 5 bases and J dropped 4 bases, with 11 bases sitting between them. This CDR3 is CASSGEGVYGYTF. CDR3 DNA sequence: TGTGCCAGCAGTGGGGAGGGGGTCTATGGCTACACCTTC.

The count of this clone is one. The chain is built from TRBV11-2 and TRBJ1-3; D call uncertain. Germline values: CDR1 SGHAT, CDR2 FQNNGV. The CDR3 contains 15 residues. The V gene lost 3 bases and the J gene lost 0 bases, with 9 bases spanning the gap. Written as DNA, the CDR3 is TGTGCCAGCAGCTTGGGAGGGAGCTCTGGAAACACCATATATTTT. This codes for CASSLGGSSGNTIYF.

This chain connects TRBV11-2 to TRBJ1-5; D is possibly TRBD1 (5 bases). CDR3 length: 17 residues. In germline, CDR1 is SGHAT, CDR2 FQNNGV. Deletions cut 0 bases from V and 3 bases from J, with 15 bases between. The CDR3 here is CASSLDRKPGYNQPQHF. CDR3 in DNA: TGTGCCAGCAGCTTAGATAGGAAGCCAGGGTACAATCAGCCCCAGCATTTT.

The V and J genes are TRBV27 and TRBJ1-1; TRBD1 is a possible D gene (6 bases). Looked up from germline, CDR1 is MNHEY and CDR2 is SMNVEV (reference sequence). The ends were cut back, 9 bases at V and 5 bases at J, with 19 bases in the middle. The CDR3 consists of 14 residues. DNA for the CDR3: TGTGCCAGTACCACTACAGGGTTGTGGACTGAAGCTTTCTTT. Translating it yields CASTTTGLWTEAFF.

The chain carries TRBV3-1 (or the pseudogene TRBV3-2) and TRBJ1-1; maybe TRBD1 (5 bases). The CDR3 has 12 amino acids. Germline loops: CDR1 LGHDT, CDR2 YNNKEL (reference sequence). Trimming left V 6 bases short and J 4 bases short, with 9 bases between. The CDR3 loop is CASRDMGTEAFF. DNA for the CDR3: TGTGCCAGCAGGGACATGGGCACTGAAGCTTTCTTT.